The clone carrying this T cell receptor (beta chain) was observed at least ten times. The sample is drawn from a study of T-cell reconstitution after alpha-beta-depleted transplantation in children. A library of TCRbeta sequences, prepared with unique molecular identifiers, was generated. TCRdb passed the PCR reads through MiXCR, listing each CDR3 protein once. The sample gives about 90,000 distinct CDR3 sequences, 7% to 10% of which show up once; about 7% is in the top ten. The CDR3 is 13 residues long. V lost 3 bases and J 0 bases, leaving 5 bases between the germline ends. CDR1 is MNHEY and CDR2 is SMNVEV in the germline V gene (reference sequence).

The sequencing here drew on PBMCs from the stem cell graft donor, taken from the stem cell graft. The gene calls are TRBV27 and TRBJ1-1; unclear D gene. The clonotype comes from a human donor who donated a stem cell graft to a child with congenital amegakaryocytic thrombocytopenia. The CDR3 coding sequence is TGTGCCAGCAGTTTCGGCCTGAACACTGAAGCTTTCTTT. It encodes CASSFGLNTEAFF.